Listed below are T cell receptor beta chains from one sample, sequenced in a study of CD8 T cells in ankylosing spondylitis. MiXCR was run by TCRdb on the 5' RACE reads, yielding one entry per CDR3 protein. Counted here are about 220,000 distinct CDR3 sequences, about 7% occurring once; the ten biggest clones make up 13% to 15%. Sequenced material: blood, either unsorted or a sorted T cell fraction (not recorded which). The receptors were gathered from a male donor with ankylosing spondylitis. CDR3s include the opening cysteine and the closing phenylalanine or tryptophan. D genes are given only for firm matches.

TRBJ2-7,TRBV30,14,-,CAWIPSPASYEQYF
TRBJ1-6,TRBV7-9,15,-,CASSNPPGSNSPLHF
TRBJ2-1,TRBV7-9,16,TRBD2,CASSPDRGRARNEQFF
TRBJ1-2,TRBV28,17,TRBD1,CASSSDREEMRYYGYTF
TRBJ1-2,TRBV9,18,TRBD1,CASSDHRDRDPLEYGYTF
TRBJ2-7,TRBV2,12,TRBD1,CASRDSAYEQYF
TRBJ2-1,TRBV7-8,15,TRBD1,CASSRGQAIYNEQFF
TRBJ1-6,TRBV7-2,14,-,CASSLGRGGSPLHF
TRBJ2-1,TRBV9,13,TRBD1,CASSAHRGNEQFF
TRBJ1-2,TRBV6-5,15,TRBD1,CASSPFSGTGGGYTF
TRBJ2-2,TRBV7-6,16,-,CASSFLGGPVTGELFF
TRBJ1-6,TRBV4-3,15,-,CASSQEDLANSPLHF
TRBJ1-3,TRBV7-2,15,-,CASAIGGAGLYTIYF
TRBJ2-3,TRBV20-1,16,-,CSAHPSGGPLTDTQYF
TRBJ2-7,TRBV4-3,17,-,CASSQDGAGRMAYEQYF
TRBJ2-1,TRBV28,16,-,CASSPRDISSYNEQFF
TRBJ2-7,TRBV4-2,18,-,CASSQDIAAASRFYEQYF
TRBJ2-5,TRBV6-5,14,TRBD1,CASSYRDREGTQYF
TRBJ2-1,TRBV6-1,13,-,CASALAETNEQFF
TRBJ2-3,TRBV7-9,15,-,CASSLVSGVSDTQYF
TRBJ2-1,TRBV7-8,17,TRBD2,CASSSTSGINSYNEQFF
TRBJ2-7,TRBV2,18,-,CAFTLGNSIASGAYEQYF
TRBJ2-1,TRBV4-3,15,-,CASSPGLGADNEQFF
TRBJ1-1,TRBV7-9,14,TRBD1,CASTQGGLNTEAFF
TRBJ2-5,TRBV7-2,15,-,CASRISGLYQETQYF
TRBJ2-1,TRBV2,11,-,CASSDRVWQFF
TRBJ2-3,TRBV3-1,14,-,CASRATRTTDTQYF
TRBJ2-2,TRBV7-9,13,-,CASSTTNTGELFF
TRBJ2-2,TRBV5-1,17,TRBD2,CASSLDGRKANTGELFF
TRBJ2-5,TRBV11-2,15,TRBD1,CASSFSGTGTETQYF
TRBJ1-5,TRBV6-2/TRBV6-3,17,-,CASSHPSGGEGNQPQHF
TRBJ1-4,TRBV7-3,16,-,CASSLTGGQPPEKLFF
TRBJ2-2,TRBV10-2,16,TRBD2,CASSEGAGALAGELFF
TRBJ2-7,TRBV9,14,-,CASSEGGESYEQYF
TRBJ1-5,TRBV20-1,18,TRBD1,CSARIRDRGLHSNQPQHF
TRBJ2-1,TRBV29-1,14,-,CSARALSSYNEQFF
TRBJ1-5,TRBV19,16,-,CASSLLPSIGNQPQHF
TRBJ2-7,TRBV4-1,16,-,CASSHDRTGSLGEQYF
TRBJ1-5,TRBV14,12,-,CASSHRDQPQHF
TRBJ2-3,TRBV13,13,-,CASSTRDGDTQYF
TRBJ1-6,TRBV18,16,-,CASSPFRDHVNSPLHF
TRBJ1-1,TRBV29-1,14,-,CSVESMRRGTEAFF
TRBJ1-1,TRBV20-1,13,TRBD1,CSAGTGVGTEAFF
TRBJ2-1,TRBV7-9,16,TRBD2,CASSYPLAGIFNEQFF
TRBJ1-2,TRBV10-3,14,-,CAISERTALYGYTF
TRBJ1-2,TRBV7-9,11,-,CASSFGEGNTF
TRBJ1-1,TRBV21-1,18,-,CASRANRGRILMNTEAFF
TRBJ1-6,TRBV2,16,-,CASRESPRDYNSPLHF
TRBJ2-7,TRBV27,13,-,CASSPTGSYEQYF
TRBJ2-7,TRBV4-2,16,-,CASSQERAGTSPEQYF
TRBJ1-3,TRBV6-5,15,-,CASSYGGLSGNTIYF
TRBJ2-7,TRBV6-2/TRBV6-3,15,-,CASSYGGATSYEQYF
TRBJ2-3,TRBV28,16,-,CASSPTGFGRTDTQYF
TRBJ2-7,TRBV7-9,12,TRBD2,CASGEGPYEQYF
TRBJ1-1,TRBV5-5,15,-,CASSPKGQMNTEAFF
TRBJ2-1,TRBV20-1,14,-,CSAIGLSSYNEQFF
TRBJ2-1,TRBV10-2,17,-,CASSESRVSRAWNEQFF
TRBJ2-3,TRBV7-2,16,TRBD2,CASTRTSGFYTDTQYF
TRBJ2-3,TRBV11-2,10,-,CASSLDTQYF
TRBJ2-1,TRBV10-2,15,-,CASSPLAGSLNEQFF